Below are 13 T cell receptor beta chains sequenced from a single sample in a study of vaccination effects on CD4 cells after COVID-19. Profiling relied on immunoSEQ multiplex PCR, and the TCRdb table lists in-frame clones only, not all of them. The table has more than 35,000 clones, under 80% seen once. The antigens of these receptors remain unknown. Viral peptide pools were used in the ViraFEST assay to expand antigen-specific CD4+ T cells, and sequencing came afterward. Following 10 days of culture, CD4+ T cells were isolated. SARS-CoV-2 infection was confirmed by PCR in the person between March and December 2020. The specimen comprised CD4+ T cells from PBMCs cultured with a peptide pool, sampled before COVID-19 vaccination. These receptors all come from a human donor who had a prior SARS-CoV-2 infection.

The CDR3 here is CASSPLQPGLAGDVRYNEQFF. The CDR3 bases are TGCGCCAGCAGCCCATTACAACCGGGACTAGCGGGAGATGTTAGGTACAATGAGCAGTTCTTC. The genes are TRBV5-1 and TRBJ2-1; 14 positions match TRBD2. The CDR3 is made up of 21 amino acids. In germline, CDR1 is SGHRS, CDR2 YFSETQ. V dropped 4 bases and J dropped 4; count of bases not matched to a gene: 19.

This chain links TRBV11-3 with TRBJ2-7, with TRBD2 matching over 14 bases. V was pared by 0 bases and J by 2 bases, with 9 bases of the junction left unmatched. The germline V gene has CDR1 SGHNT and CDR2 YENEEA. The CDR3 is 19 amino acids. The CDR3 sequence is CASSLDLWTSGRKAYEQYF. The CDR3 coding sequence is TGTGCCAGCAGCTTAGATCTGTGGACTAGCGGGAGGAAGGCCTACGAGCAGTACTTC. Based on the CDR3 plus reference TRBV11-3 and TRBJ2-7, the full variable domain is EAGVVQSPRYKIIEKKQPVAFWCNPISGHNTLYWYLQNLGQGPELLIRYENEEAVDDSQLPKDRFSAERLKGVDSTLKIQPAELGDSAVYLCASSLDLWTSGRKAYEQYFGPGTRLTVT.

In nucleotides, the CDR3 is TGTGCCAGCAGCCAAGGTCCCCAAGCCGGGGAGCAGTTCTTC. It codes for CASSQGPQAGEQFF. The chain recombines TRBV14 with TRBJ2-1, with unresolved D. The CDR3 has 14 residues. Germline V gene lookup returns CDR1 SGHDN and CDR2 FVKESK. V dropped 1 base and J dropped 10 bases, with 14 bases sitting between them.

The chain combines TRBV6-5 with TRBJ2-7; the D is unclear. The CDR3 runs 14 residues. Germline V lookup: CDR1 MNHEY, CDR2 SVGAGI. V shed 6 bases and J shed 6 bases, with 18 bases lying between them. In DNA, the CDR3 is TGTGCCAGCAGATATAAACCAGCTAGTTTCGAGCAGTACTTC. Amino acids: CASRYKPASFEQYF.

The rearrangement uses TRBV14 and TRBJ2-1, with D possibly TRBD2 on 6 matching bases. V was pared by 0 bases and J by 4 bases, with 13 bases between. The CDR3 runs 16 residues. CDR1 SGHDN and CDR2 FVKESK come from the germline V gene. CDR3 in amino acids: CASSQEQRVTYNEQFF. CDR3 coding DNA: TGTGCCAGCAGCCAAGAGCAGCGGGTTACTTACAATGAGCAGTTCTTC.

This rearrangement joins TRBV5-4 to TRBJ2-7; tentatively, D is TRBD1 (5 bases). This CDR3 comprises 12 residues. With 0 bases removed from V and 6 bases from J, the gap between germline ends came to 7 bases. The germline V gene has CDR1 SGHNT and CDR2 YYREEE (reference sequence). CDR3: CASSLGTGEQYF. CDR3 in DNA: TGTGCCAGCAGCTTGGGAACAGGCGAGCAGTACTTC.

The CDR3 loop is CASSLGGVNTEAFF. The CDR3 DNA sequence: TGTGCCAGCAGCTTGGGAGGGGTGAACACTGAAGCTTTCTTT. The chain is built from TRBV7-2 and TRBJ1-1, with D tentatively TRBD1 (5 bases). In germline, CDR1 is SGHTA, CDR2 FQGNSA. The CDR3 extends over 14 amino acids. The germline V and J ends were trimmed by 3 bases and 0 bases, with 8 bases remaining between them.

This chain links TRBV2 with TRBJ1-5, with D possibly TRBD1 on 5 matching bases. Germline loops: CDR1 SNHLY, CDR2 FYNNEI. With 3 bases removed from V and 2 bases from J, the gap between germline ends came to 11 bases. There are 15 residues in the CDR3. Here the CDR3 reads CASSDWGYGNQPQHF. CDR3 nucleotides: TGTGCCAGCAGTGATTGGGGGTATGGCAATCAGCCCCAGCATTTT.

The chain links TRBV19 to TRBJ1-2; possibly TRBD1 for D (6 bases). Germline V gene data show CDR1 as LNHDA and CDR2 as SQIVND (reference sequence). The length of the CDR3 is 14 residues. V was pared by 8 bases and J by 6 bases, with 19 bases between. As DNA, the CDR3 is TGTGCCAGTGGGGGGCACAGGGAGATACATGGCTACACCTTC. Translated: CASGGHREIHGYTF.

The V call is TRBV30, the J call TRBJ2-7, with TRBD2 identical over 9 bases. With 0 bases clipped from V and 5 bases from J, the junction kept 5 bases outside the gene matches. The CDR3 sequence is 14 residues long. Germline values: CDR1 GTSNPN, CDR2 SVGIG (reference sequence). The chain's CDR3 is CAWSVVAGGDEQYF. The DNA of the CDR3 is TGTGCCTGGAGTGTCGTGGCGGGGGGGGACGAGCAGTACTTC. The whole variable domain, filled in from reference TRBV30 and TRBJ2-7, reads SQTIHQWPATLVQPVGSPLSLECTVEGTSNPNLYWYRQAAGRGLQLLFYSVGIGQISSEVPQNLSASRPQDRQFILSSKKLLLSDSGFYLCAWSVVAGGDEQYFGPGTRLTVT.

V and J are TRBV18 and TRBJ2-2; unclear D gene. Germline V gives CDR1 KGHSH, CDR2 LQKENI. The germline V and J ends were trimmed by 3 bases and 4 bases, with 9 bases remaining between them. The CDR3 runs to 14 residues. This chain's CDR3 is CASSPRPGTGELFF. The CDR3 coding sequence is TGTGCCAGCTCACCTCGACCCGGCACCGGGGAGCTGTTTTTT.

This rearrangement joins TRBV7-3 to TRBJ1-5; D ambiguous. The CDR3 consists of 17 residues. V was clipped by 0 bases and J by 0 bases, with 12 bases between them. Germline CDR1 SGHTA, CDR2 FQGTGA. CDR3 bases: TGTGCCAGCAGCTTAACGCCTGGGAGGTATAGCAATCAGCCCCAGCATTTT. Translating gives CASSLTPGRYSNQPQHF.

This chain links TRBV19 with TRBJ1-5, with TRBD1 as a possible D gene (5 bases). This CDR3 is built from 16 residues. Between the trimmed V and J ends, which lost 10 bases and 2 bases, there was a span of 21 bases. CDR1 is LNHDA and CDR2 is SQIVND in the germline V gene (reference sequence). The CDR3 sequence is CATQAGASFGNQPQHF. The CDR3 nucleotides are TGTGCCACCCAGGCTGGGGCGTCGTTTGGCAATCAGCCCCAGCATTTT.